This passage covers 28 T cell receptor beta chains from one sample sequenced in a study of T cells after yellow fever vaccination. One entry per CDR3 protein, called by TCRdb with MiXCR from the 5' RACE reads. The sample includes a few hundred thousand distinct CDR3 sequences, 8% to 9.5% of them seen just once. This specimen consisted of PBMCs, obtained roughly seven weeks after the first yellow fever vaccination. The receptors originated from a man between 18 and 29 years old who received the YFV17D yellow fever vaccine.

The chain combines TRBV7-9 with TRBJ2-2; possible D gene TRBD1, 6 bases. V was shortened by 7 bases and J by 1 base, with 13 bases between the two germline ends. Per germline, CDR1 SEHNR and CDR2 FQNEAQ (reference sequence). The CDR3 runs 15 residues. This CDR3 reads CASTARTENTGELFF. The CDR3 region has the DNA TGTGCCAGCACCGCCAGGACAGAGAACACCGGGGAGCTGTTTTTT.

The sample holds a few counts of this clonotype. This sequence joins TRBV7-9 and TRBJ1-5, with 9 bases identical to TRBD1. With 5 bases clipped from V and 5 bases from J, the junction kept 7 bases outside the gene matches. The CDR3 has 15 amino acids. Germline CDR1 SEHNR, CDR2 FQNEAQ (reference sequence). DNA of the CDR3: TGTGCCAGCAGCCGCTTGGGACAGGGAGATCAGCCCCAGCATTTT. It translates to CASSRLGQGDQPQHF.

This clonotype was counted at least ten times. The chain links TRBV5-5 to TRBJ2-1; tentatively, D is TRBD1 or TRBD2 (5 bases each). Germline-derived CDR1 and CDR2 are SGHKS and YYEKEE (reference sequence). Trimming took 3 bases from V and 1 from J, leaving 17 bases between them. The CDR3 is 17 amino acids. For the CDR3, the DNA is TGTGCCAGCAGCTCCGGGGCTCCAGCGAATTCCTACAATGAGCAGTTCTTC. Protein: CASSSGAPANSYNEQFF.

The CDR3 loop reads CSARPRDRGIDTQYF. CDR3 DNA sequence: TGCAGTGCTAGACCCCGGGACAGGGGGATAGATACGCAGTATTTT. V and J are TRBV20-1 and TRBJ2-3; 11 bases agree with TRBD1. The length of the CDR3 is 15 residues. The junction had 6 bases not matched to a gene; V was cut back by 2 bases and J by 5 bases. Germline loops: CDR1 DFQATT, CDR2 SNEGSKA (reference sequence).

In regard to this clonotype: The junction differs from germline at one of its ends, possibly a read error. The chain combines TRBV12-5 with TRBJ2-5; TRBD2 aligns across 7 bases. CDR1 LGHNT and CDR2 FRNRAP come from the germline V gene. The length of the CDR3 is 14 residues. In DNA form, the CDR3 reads TGTGCTAGTGGTTTCGGGACTACGAAAGAGCCCCAGTACTTC. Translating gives CASGFGTTKEPQYF. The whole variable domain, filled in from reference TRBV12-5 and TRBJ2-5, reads DARVTQTPRHKVTEMGQEVTMRCQPILGHNTVFWYRQTMMQGLELLAYFRNRAPLDDSGMPKDRFSAEMPDATLATLKIQPSEPRDSAVYFCASGFGTTKEPQYFGPGTRLLVL.

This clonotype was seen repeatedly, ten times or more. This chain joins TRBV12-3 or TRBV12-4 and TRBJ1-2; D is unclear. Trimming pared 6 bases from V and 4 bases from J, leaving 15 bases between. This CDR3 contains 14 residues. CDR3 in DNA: TGTGCCAGCAGCCCGGGAATCCGGGGCTATGGCTACACCTTC. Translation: CASSPGIRGYGYTF.

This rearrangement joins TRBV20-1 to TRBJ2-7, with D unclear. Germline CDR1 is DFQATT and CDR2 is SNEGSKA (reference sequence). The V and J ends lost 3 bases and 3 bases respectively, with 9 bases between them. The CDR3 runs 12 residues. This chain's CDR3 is CSARSRNYEQYV. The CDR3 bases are TGCAGTGCTAGGTCCAGGAACTACGAGCAGTACGTC.

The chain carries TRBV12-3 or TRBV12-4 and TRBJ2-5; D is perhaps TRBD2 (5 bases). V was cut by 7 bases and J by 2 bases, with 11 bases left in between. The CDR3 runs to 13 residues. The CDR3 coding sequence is TGTGCCAGCACCCGAGGGAATCAAGAGACCCAGTACTTC. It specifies CASTRGNQETQYF.

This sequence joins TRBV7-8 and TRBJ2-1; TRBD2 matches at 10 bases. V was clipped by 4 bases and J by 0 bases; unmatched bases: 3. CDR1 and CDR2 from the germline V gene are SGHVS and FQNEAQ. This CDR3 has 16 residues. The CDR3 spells CASSSQRGGSYNEQFF. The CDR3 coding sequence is TGTGCCAGCAGCTCCCAGCGGGGGGGCTCCTACAATGAGCAGTTCTTC. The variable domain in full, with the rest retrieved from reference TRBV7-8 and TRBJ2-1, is GAGVSQSPRYKVAKRGQDVALRCDPISGHVSLFWYQQALGQGPEFLTYFQNEAQLDKSGLPSDRFFAERPEGSVSTLKIQRTQQEDSAVYLCASSSQRGGSYNEQFFGPGTRLTVL.

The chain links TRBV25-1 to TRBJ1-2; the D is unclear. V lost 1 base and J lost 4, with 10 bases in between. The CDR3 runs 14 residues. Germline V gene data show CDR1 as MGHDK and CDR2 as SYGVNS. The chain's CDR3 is CASSESGWSYGYTF. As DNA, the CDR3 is TGTGCCAGCAGTGAATCCGGGTGGAGCTATGGCTACACCTTC.

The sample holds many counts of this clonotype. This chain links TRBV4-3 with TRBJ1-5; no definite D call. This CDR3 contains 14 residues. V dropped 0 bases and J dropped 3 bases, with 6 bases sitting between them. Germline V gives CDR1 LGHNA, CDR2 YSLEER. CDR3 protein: CASSQDSLNQPQHF. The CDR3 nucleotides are TGCGCCAGCAGCCAAGATAGTCTCAATCAGCCCCAGCATTTT.

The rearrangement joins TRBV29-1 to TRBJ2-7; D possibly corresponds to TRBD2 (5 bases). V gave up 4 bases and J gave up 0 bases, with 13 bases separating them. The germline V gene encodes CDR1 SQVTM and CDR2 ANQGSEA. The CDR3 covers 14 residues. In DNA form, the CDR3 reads TGCAGCGTTGCTTCGGAAGGGAGCTCCTACGAGCAGTACTTC. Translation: CSVASEGSSYEQYF.

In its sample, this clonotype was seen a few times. The CDR3 spells CRGVRGTEAFF. The CDR3 DNA is TGCAGGGGAGTCAGGGGCACTGAAGCTTTCTTT. The J gene is TRBJ1-1, the V gene TRBV20-1; possible D gene TRBD1, 6 bases. CDR3 length: 11 amino acids. In germline, CDR1 is DFQATT, CDR2 SNEGSKA (reference sequence).

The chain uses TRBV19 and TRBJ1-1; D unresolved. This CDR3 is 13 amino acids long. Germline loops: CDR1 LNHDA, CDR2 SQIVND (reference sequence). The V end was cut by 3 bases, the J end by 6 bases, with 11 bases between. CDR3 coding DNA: TGTGCCAGTAGTATCTATGGGGAGTCTGAAGCTTTCTTT. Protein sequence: CASSIYGESEAFF.

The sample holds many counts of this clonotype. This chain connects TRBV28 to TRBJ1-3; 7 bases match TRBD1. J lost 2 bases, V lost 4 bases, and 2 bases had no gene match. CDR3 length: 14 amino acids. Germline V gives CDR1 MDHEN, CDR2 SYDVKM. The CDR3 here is CASSSGGTGNTIYF. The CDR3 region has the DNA TGTGCCAGCAGTTCAGGGGGGACTGGAAACACCATATATTTT.

The CDR3 sequence: CSVAPGDHGYTF. CDR3 in DNA: TGCAGCGTTGCCCCAGGGGACCATGGCTACACCTTC. V usage is TRBV29-1 and J usage is TRBJ1-2; possibly TRBD1 for D (6 bases). The CDR3 extends over 12 amino acids. CDR1 is SQVTM, CDR2 ANQGSEA, per germline. Trimming removed 4 bases at V and 6 bases at J, with 12 bases between.

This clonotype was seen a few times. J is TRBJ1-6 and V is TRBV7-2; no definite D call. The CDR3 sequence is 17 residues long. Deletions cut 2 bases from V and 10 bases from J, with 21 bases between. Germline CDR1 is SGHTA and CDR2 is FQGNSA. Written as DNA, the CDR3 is TGTGCCAGCAGCTTATTTATTCTCTCCCCCAGAGGATCACCCCTCCACTTT. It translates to CASSLFILSPRGSPLHF.

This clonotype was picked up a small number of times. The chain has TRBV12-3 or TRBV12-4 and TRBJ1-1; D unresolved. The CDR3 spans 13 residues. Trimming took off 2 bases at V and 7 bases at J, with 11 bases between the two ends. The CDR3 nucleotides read TGTGCCAGCAGTTTAAGACATATAGGTGAAGCTTTCTTT. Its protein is CASSLRHIGEAFF.

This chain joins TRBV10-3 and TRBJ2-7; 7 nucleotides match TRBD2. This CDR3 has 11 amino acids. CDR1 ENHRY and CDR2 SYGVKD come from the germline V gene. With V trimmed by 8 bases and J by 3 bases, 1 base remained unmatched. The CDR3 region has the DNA TGTGCCATCTCTAGCGGCTACGAGCAGTACGTC. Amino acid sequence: CAISSGYEQYV.

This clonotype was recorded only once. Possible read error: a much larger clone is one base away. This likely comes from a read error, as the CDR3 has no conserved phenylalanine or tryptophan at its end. The CDR3 protein is CASSPLGEIYEQYY. DNA of the CDR3: TGTGCCAGCAGCCCCCTGGGGGAGATCTACGAGCAGTACTAC. V gene TRBV3-1 combines with J gene TRBJ2-7; either TRBD1 or TRBD2 may supply D (5 bases each). Germline CDR1 and CDR2: LGHDT and YNNKEL (reference sequence). The CDR3 runs 14 residues. V dropped 4 bases and J dropped 3 bases, with 13 bases sitting between them.

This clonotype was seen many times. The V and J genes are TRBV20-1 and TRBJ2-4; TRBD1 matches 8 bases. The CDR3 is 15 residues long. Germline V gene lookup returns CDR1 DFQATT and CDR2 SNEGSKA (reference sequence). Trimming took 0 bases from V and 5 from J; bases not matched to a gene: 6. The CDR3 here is CSARDLDRVENIQYF. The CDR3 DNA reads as TGCAGTGCTAGAGATCTGGACAGGGTCGAAAACATTCAGTACTTC.

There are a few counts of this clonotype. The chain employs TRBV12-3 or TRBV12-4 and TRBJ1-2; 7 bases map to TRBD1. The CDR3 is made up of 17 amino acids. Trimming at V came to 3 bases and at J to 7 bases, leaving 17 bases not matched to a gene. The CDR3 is CASSFRTGVLIKGGYTF. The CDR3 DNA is TGTGCCAGCAGTTTTCGGACAGGCGTCCTCATAAAGGGTGGCTACACCTTC.

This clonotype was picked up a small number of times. CDR3 in amino acids: CASSLGPGHLNTEAFF. CDR3 coding DNA: TGTGCCAGCAGCTTAGGGCCGGGGCACTTGAACACTGAAGCTTTCTTT. This chain joins TRBV7-3 and TRBJ1-1, with TRBD1 as a possible D gene (5 bases). Looked up from germline, CDR1 is SGHTA and CDR2 is FQGTGA. V was pared by 2 bases and J by 0 bases, with 13 bases between. CDR3 length: 16 residues.

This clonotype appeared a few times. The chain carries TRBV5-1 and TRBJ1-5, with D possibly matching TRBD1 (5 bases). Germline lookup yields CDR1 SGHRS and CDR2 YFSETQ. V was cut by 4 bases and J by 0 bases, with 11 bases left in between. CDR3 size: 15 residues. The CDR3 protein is CASSGGGGSNQPQHF. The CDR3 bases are TGCGCCAGCAGCGGGGGTGGGGGTAGCAATCAGCCCCAGCATTTT.

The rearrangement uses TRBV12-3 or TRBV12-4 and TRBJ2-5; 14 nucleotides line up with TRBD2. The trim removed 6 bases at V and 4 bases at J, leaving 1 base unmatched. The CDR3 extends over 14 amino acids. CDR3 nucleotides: TGTGCCAGCAGGACTAGCGGGGGGGCAGAGACCCAGTACTTC. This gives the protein CASRTSGGAETQYF.

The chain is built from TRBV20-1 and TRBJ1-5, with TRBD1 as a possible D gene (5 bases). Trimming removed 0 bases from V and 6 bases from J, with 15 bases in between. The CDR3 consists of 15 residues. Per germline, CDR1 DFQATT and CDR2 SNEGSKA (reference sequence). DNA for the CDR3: TGCAGTGCTAGAGATTATTCGCTTGGGGGTCAGCCCCAGCATTTT. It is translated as CSARDYSLGGQPQHF.

In DNA, the CDR3 is TGCAGTGCTATCCCCCCGTACCAAGAGACCCAGTACTTC. As protein: CSAIPPYQETQYF. The chain links TRBV20-1 to TRBJ2-5; D ambiguous. Germline CDR1 reads DFQATT; CDR2 reads SNEGSKA (reference sequence). V gave up 4 bases and J gave up 0 bases, with 9 bases separating them. This CDR3 is 13 amino acids long.

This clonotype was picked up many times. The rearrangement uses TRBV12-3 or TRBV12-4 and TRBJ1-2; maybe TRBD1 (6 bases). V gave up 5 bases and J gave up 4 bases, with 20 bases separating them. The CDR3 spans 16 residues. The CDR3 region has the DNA TGTGCCAGCAGTCATAGACAGGCCGGTCCCCTCTATGGCTACACCTTC. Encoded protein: CASSHRQAGPLYGYTF.